This TCR beta chain was recorded in a study of shared clonotypes between healthy human individuals (dated by TCRdb to 2018 to 2020). About the investigation overall: The cohort comprised two women and a few men aged 18 to 49 years. To estimate repertoire size and how much clonotypes are shared between individuals, the study performed deep sequencing of blood TCR repertoires from about five healthy adults. Leukapheresis yielded between about 0.85 and 10 billion PBMCs per donor. Libraries were prepared and TCR repertoires were sequenced by different laboratories using diverse techniques, in order to increase sequencing depth and limit assay-specific biases. For each donor, CD4 naive and CD4 memory were each given three plates, CD8 naive was given two plates, and CD8 memory was given one plate.

Donors were healthy HIV-negative adults with no recently reported acute infections or vaccinations. Every donor was a Caucasian adult residing in Nashville, Tennessee, USA. CD4+ T cells were enriched by magnetic negative selection, after which naive cells were positively selected on CD45RA and the negative fraction was taken as the memory subset. Blood was obtained by leukapheresis, after which PBMCs were separated by Ficoll-Histopaque density gradient centrifugation and cryopreserved in liquid nitrogen vapor phase. Purity and quantity of every magnetically sorted T cell population were checked by analytical flow cytometry. From each sorted fraction, genomic DNA was isolated and quantified by UV absorbance on a Nanodrop 2000c. Remarks on this clone: It has no known antigen specificity. A much larger clone is a single base away; this may be a read error. The sample holds other DNA sequences that translate to the same CDR3.

Broader findings and caveats from the paper: Approximately 4.8% of naive CD4, 3.5% of naive CD8, about 2.1% of memory CD4, and more than 0.35% of memory CD8 clonotypes were shared across several donors. Estimated clonotype richness was generally larger for naive than for memory subsets. Because the study included a small number of donors, the genetic and exposure-history diversity represented was limited. Pairwise subsampling indicated that sequencing depth was expected to affect the degree of clonotype sharing among donors. Even with the large sequencing depth, rarefaction of the sorted-subset datasets indicated that sequencing was incomplete. Compared with non-shared clonotypes, clonotypes shared by all four sorted-subset donors had higher generation probabilities. Only blood was sampled, and tissue TCR repertoires likely differ from those in blood.

Using the deep immunoSEQ assay, TCR CDR3 regions were amplified from genomic DNA by multiplex PCR. Extracted genomic DNA from each cell subset was spread evenly across all wells of several immunoSEQ 96-well plates, with each plate serving as a replicate. For sorted subsets, each replicate PCR was loaded with about 200 ng genomic DNA, equivalent to 25,000 to 30,000 T cell genomes. The purified libraries were quantified using a Qubit 3.0 fluorometer, sized with a Bioanalyzer 2100, and then quantified again using the KAPA Library Quantification kit. A separate single-read 150-cycle Illumina NextSeq 550 flow cell was used to sequence each immunoSEQ 96-well plate. From the authors' description of their analysis: Because the immunoSEQ output held only junctional sequences and lacked quality scores, the filtering could not match the filtering applied to full-length reads. To assign V/J genes and CDR3, sequences were annotated using PyIR, a Python wrapper for IgBLAST v1.9, with IMGT germline references. Reads with weak V/J assignments (E-value above 1e-6), missing CDR3, stop codons, out-of-frame junctions, or ambiguous translated residues were removed. V3J clonotypes were defined as sequences sharing an identical inferred V gene, J gene, and CDR3 amino acid sequence. Percentage overlap between repertoires was computed as shared unique clonotypes divided by the size of the smaller repertoire. Three approaches were used to assess repertoire richness: RTK rarefaction, the Chao1 estimator, and Recon v2.1 estimates of unobserved clonotypes. OLGA was used to compute generation probabilities for all TCRbeta clonotypes that the gDNA method yielded from four donors. TCRdb re-hosts the immuneACCESS table, in-frame sequences only. Its copies lack some clones; in the studies checked, an unresolved V gene accounts for under half of them, and the cause for the rest is not known. That table furnishes V, J and clone size, whereas the DNA furnished D and trimming. The table for this sample lists some 1.1 million clones; roughly 80% of them were counted only once. Over 0.8% of the sample is in the top ten clones.

Taken from cysteine to phenylalanine, the CDR3 has 15 residues. Kept here is only the CDR3 DNA, which spans 45 bases and is read in frame from base 1. Based on the germline V gene, the CDR1 and CDR2 sequences are SGHTA and FQGNSA. The V end gives up 5 bases and the J end 3 bases, leaving 2 bases in the junction not matched to a gene. The sample comprised memory CD4+ T cells from PBMCs. What the cell subset or site label conveys for this sample: CD45RA-negative fraction. The chain uses TRBV7-2 and TRBJ2-5; TRBD2 fits 14 bases in the junction. The clonotype comes from a man aged 18-30 years in good health. Some clones in this sample may be carry-over from other donors' samples. The nucleotides read TGTGCCAGCAGCCCGGGACTAGCGGGAGAAGAGACCCAGTACTTC. Translated, this gives CASSPGLAGEETQYF.